This T cell receptor beta chain comes out of a study of cytomegalovirus exposure and HLA in healthy donors. Study summary: A later analysis reported the roughly 130 validation repertoires used the same platform as the approximately 670 first-cohort repertoires. Notes on the study in general: Cytomegalovirus association was assigned to 150 to 200 TCR beta chains.

For this clone: Antigen unknown.

The germline V gene has CDR1 SNHLY and CDR2 FYNNEI. With 3 bases removed from V and 8 bases from J, the gap between germline ends came to 13 bases. CDR3 size: 14 residues. Method: immunoSEQ multiplex PCR; TCRdb's copy keeps in-frame clones and lacks some. The table has around 300,000 clones, 65% to 90% seen once; the top ten hold approximately 1%. The TCR sequence derives from a woman under 30 in good health and CMV-seronegative. The chain employs TRBV2 and TRBJ1-4; a weak D match, TRBD1 (6 bases). Sequenced material: PBMCs. The CDR3 is CASSEGTWDEKLFF. The CDR3 DNA follows: TGTGCCAGCAGTGAGGGGACATGGGACGAAAAACTGTTTTTT.